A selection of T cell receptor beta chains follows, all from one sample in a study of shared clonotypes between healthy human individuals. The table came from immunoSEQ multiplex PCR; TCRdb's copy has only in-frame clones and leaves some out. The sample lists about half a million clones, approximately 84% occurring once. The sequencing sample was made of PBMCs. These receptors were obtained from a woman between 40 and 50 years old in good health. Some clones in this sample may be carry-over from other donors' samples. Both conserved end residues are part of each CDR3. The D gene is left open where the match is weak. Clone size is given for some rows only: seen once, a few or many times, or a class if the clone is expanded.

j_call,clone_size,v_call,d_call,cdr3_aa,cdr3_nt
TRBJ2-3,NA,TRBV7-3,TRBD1,CASSPGTGGATQYF,TGTGCCAGCAGTCCCGGGACAGGGGGAGCTACGCAGTATTTT
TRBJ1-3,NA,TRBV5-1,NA,CASSLEGTGNTIYF,TGCGCCAGCAGCTTGGAAGGGACTGGAAACACCATATATTTT
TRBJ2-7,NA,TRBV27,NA,CASRPSGSPYEQYF,TGTGCCAGCCGGCCCTCGGGAAGCCCCTACGAGCAGTACTTC
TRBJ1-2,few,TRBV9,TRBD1,CASSVGGQGDGYTF,TGTGCCAGCAGCGTAGGTGGACAGGGGGATGGCTACACCTTC
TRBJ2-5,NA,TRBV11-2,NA,CASSLYRSGEGGWETQYF,TGTGCCAGCAGTCTCTACCGGAGTGGAGAGGGGGGTTGGGAGACCCAGTACTTC
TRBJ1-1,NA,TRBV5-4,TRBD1,CASSPDRATEAFF,TGTGCCAGCAGCCCCGACAGGGCCACTGAAGCTTTCTTT
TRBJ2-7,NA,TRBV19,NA,CASSLGQIEEQYF,TGTGCCAGTAGTCTCGGTCAGATTGAAGAGCAGTACTTC
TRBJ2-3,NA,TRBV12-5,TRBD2,CASARGTGETQYF,TGTGCTAGTGCGCGGGGGACTGGGGAGACGCAGTATTTT
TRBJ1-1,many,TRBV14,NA,CASSPLGGAVNTEAFF,TGTGCCAGCAGCCCCCTAGGAGGGGCGGTTAACACTGAAGCTTTCTTT
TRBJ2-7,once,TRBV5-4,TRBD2,CASSPTGSGVLYF,TGTGCCAGCAGCCCCACTGGTAGCGGGGTATTGTACTTC
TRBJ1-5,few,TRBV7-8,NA,CASRQDSLNQPQHF,TGTGCCAGCAGACAAGACAGCCTCAATCAGCCCCAGCATTTT
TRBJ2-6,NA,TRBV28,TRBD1,CASSLRTGRRSGANVLTF,TGTGCCAGCAGTTTAAGGACAGGTCGACGCTCTGGGGCCAACGTCCTGACTTTC
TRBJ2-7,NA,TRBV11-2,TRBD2,CASSLDQLAGSYEQYF,TGTGCCAGCAGCTTAGATCAACTAGCGGGGTCCTACGAGCAGTACTTC
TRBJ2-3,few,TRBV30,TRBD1,CAVTGLADTQYF,TGTGCCGTGACAGGGCTGGCAGATACGCAGTATTTT
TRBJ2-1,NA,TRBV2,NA,CASSEARARDEQFF,TGTGCCAGCAGTGAAGCTAGAGCCCGTGATGAGCAGTTCTTC
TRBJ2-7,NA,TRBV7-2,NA,CASSLAQGGTYEQYF,TGTGCCAGCAGCTTAGCGCAGGGAGGCACCTACGAGCAGTACTTC
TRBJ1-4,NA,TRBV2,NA,CASSEESATNEKLFF,TGTGCCAGCAGTGAAGAGTCCGCAACTAATGAAAAACTGTTTTTT
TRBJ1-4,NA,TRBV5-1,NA,CASSLGQAAARNEKLFF,TGCGCCAGCAGCTTGGGTCAGGCCGCAGCCCGTAATGAAAAACTGTTTTTT
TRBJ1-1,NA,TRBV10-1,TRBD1,CASSERGTGEAFF,TGCGCCAGCAGTGAAAGAGGGACAGGTGAAGCTTTCTTT
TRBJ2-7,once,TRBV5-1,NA,CASSLLGGTYEQYF,TGCGCCAGCAGCTTGTTAGGAGGAACCTACGAGCAGTACTTC
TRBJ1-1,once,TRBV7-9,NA,CASRQGRRGKAFF,TGTGCCAGCAGACAAGGGAGGAGGGGTAAAGCTTTCTTT
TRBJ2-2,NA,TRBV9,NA,CASSVDPGVNTGELFF,TGTGCCAGCAGCGTAGATCCGGGGGTGAACACCGGGGAGCTGTTTTTT
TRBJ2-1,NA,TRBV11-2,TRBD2,CASSQTAGVLAGHNEQFF,TGTGCCAGCAGCCAAACGGCCGGTGTTCTAGCGGGCCACAATGAGCAGTTCTTC
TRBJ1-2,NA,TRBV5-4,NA,CASSPDVGSSGYTF,TGTGCCAGCAGCCCTGACGTCGGTTCCAGCGGCTACACCTTC
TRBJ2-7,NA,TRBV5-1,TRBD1,CASSVQGTEYYEQYF,TGCGCCAGCAGCGTCCAGGGGACAGAATACTACGAGCAGTACTTC
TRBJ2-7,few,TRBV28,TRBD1,CASSLGDRAEEQYF,TGTGCCAGCAGTTTGGGGGACAGGGCCGAGGAGCAGTACTTC
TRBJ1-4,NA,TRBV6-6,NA,CASSYSEEGNEKLFF,TGTGCCAGCAGTTACTCGGAGGAGGGTAATGAAAAACTGTTTTTT
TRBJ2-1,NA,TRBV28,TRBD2,CASSDTSGSSYNEQFF,TGTGCCAGCAGCGATACTAGCGGGAGCTCCTACAATGAGCAGTTCTTC
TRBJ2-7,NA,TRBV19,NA,CASSMRATQEQYF,TGTGCCAGTAGTATGAGGGCGACACAGGAGCAGTACTTC
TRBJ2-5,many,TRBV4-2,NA,CASSQEVGGVGETQYF,TGTGCCAGCAGCCAAGAAGTGGGGGGAGTTGGAGAGACCCAGTACTTC
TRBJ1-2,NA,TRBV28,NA,CASSQTGTPYGYTF,TGTGCCAGCAGCCAAACCGGGACCCCCTATGGCTACACCTTC
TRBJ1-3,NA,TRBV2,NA,CASSEYRATGNTIYF,TGTGCCAGCAGTGAATATAGGGCCACAGGAAACACCATATATTTT
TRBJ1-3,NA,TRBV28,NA,CATLSVGIGNTIYF,TGTGCCACTCTATCCGTAGGGATCGGAAACACCATATATTTT
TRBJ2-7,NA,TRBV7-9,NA,CARPGKSSYEQYF,TGTGCAAGGCCCGGGAAGAGCTCCTACGAGCAGTACTTC
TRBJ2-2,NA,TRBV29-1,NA,CSVSLLATGELFF,TGCAGCGTTTCCTTACTAGCCACCGGGGAGCTGTTTTTT
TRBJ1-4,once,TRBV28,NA,CASSFVQGGEKLFF,TGTGCCAGCAGTTTTGTGCAGGGTGGGGAAAAACTGTTTTTT
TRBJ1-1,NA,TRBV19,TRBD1,CASSVGGQGLNTEAFF,TGTGCCAGTAGTGTTGGAGGACAGGGGCTGAACACTGAAGCTTTCTTT
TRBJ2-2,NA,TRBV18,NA,CASSPPRRVPGELFF,TGTGCCAGCTCACCACCCCGAAGGGTCCCCGGGGAGCTGTTTTTT
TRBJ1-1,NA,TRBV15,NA,CATSSDPGSVGTEAFF,TGTGCCACCAGCAGTGATCCAGGGTCGGTGGGAACTGAAGCTTTCTTT
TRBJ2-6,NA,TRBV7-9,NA,CASSLGRDRVSGANVLTF,TGTGCCAGCAGCTTAGGCCGGGACCGAGTCTCTGGGGCCAACGTCCTGACTTTC
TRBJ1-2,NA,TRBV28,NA,CASSLGGGLNYGYTF,TGTGCCAGCAGTTTAGGAGGGGGGCTAAACTATGGCTACACCTTC
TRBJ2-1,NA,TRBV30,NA,CAWSVMGPLQFF,TGTGCCTGGAGTGTAATGGGACCTCTTCAGTTCTTC
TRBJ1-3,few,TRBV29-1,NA,CSVELTDYGNTIYF,TGCAGCGTTGAGTTGACAGATTACGGAAACACCATATATTTT
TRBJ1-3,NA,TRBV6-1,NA,CASSSLGGLGNTIYF,TGTGCCAGCAGTTCTCTCGGCGGGCTCGGAAACACCATATATTTT
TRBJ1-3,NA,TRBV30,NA,CAWSVGDQWNTIYF,TGTGCCTGGAGTGTTGGTGACCAGTGGAACACCATATATTTT
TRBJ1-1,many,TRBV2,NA,CASSGGGTEAFF,TGTGCCAGCAGTGGAGGGGGCACTGAAGCTTTCTTT
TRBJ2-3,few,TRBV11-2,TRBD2,CASSLAGTTHTQYF,TGTGCCAGCAGCTTAGCCGGGACTACGCATACGCAGTATTTT
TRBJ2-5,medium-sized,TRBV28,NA,CASSGYQETQYF,TGTGCCAGCAGTGGGTACCAAGAGACCCAGTACTTC
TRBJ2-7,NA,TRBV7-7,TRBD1,CASSPQDRSTYEQYF,TGTGCCAGCAGCCCCCAGGACAGGTCCACCTACGAGCAGTACTTC
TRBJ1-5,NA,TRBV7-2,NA,CASSWSPYQPQHF,TGTGCCAGCAGTTGGTCTCCCTATCAGCCCCAGCATTTT
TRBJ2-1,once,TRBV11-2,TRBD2,CASSGGLVYNEQFF,TGTGCCAGCAGCGGGGGACTAGTCTACAATGAGCAGTTCTTC
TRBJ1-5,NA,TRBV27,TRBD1,CASSPGQGWNQPQHF,TGTGCCAGCAGTCCCGGACAGGGGTGGAATCAGCCCCAGCATTTT
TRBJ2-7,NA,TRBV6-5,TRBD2,CASSYSGTSGRYEQYF,TGTGCCAGCAGTTACTCGGGGACTAGCGGGAGGTACGAGCAGTACTTC
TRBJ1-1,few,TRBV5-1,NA,CASSLEGRGNTEAFF,TGCGCCAGCAGCTTGGAGGGCAGAGGGAACACTGAAGCTTTCTTT
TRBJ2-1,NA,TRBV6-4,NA,CASSDTPENEQFF,TGTGCCAGCAGTGACACACCAGAGAATGAGCAGTTCTTC
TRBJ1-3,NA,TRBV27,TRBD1,CASSSSGTGFGNTIYF,TGTGCCAGCAGTAGCTCCGGGACAGGGTTTGGAAACACCATATATTTT
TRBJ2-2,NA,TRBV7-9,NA,CASSLSQQGSGELFF,TGTGCCAGCAGCTTATCCCAACAGGGATCCGGGGAGCTGTTTTTT
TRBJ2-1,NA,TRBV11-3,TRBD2,CASSTSGDYNEQFF,TGTGCCAGCAGCACTAGCGGAGACTACAATGAGCAGTTCTTC
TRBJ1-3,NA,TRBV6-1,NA,CASSEALGSGNTIYF,TGTGCCAGCAGTGAAGCGCTGGGCTCTGGAAACACCATATATTTT